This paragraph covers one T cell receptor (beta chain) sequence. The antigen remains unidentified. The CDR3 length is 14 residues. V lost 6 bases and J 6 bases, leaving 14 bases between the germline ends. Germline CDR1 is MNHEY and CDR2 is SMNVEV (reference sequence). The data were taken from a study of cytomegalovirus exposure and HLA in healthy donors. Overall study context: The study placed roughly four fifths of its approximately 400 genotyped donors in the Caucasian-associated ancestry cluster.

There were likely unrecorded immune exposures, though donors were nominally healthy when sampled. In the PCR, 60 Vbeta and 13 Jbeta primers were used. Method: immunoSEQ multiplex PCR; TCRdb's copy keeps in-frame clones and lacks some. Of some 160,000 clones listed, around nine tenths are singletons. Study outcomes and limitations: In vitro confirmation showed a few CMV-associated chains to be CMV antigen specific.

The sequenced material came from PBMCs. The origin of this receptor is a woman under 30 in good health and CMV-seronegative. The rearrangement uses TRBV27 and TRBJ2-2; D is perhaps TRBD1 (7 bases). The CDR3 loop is CASSIGGGSGELFF. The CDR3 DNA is TGTGCCAGCAGCATCGGAGGGGGCTCCGGGGAGCTGTTTTTT.